The source of this TCR beta chain is a study of cytomegalovirus exposure and HLA in healthy donors. In germline, CDR1 is GTSNPN, CDR2 SVGIG (reference sequence). V shed 0 bases and J 3 bases; nucleotides not matched to a gene: 2. The CDR3 is 14 residues long. The PCR had 60 Vbeta and 13 Jbeta primers. Method: immunoSEQ multiplex PCR; TCRdb's copy keeps in-frame clones and lacks some. Recorded here are about 62,000 clones; the top ten clones represent 5% to 5.5%. The receptor comes from a man aged 25-45 years in good health and CMV-seropositive. The material sequenced was PBMCs. The rearrangement links TRBV30 to TRBJ2-1, with 7 nucleotides matching TRBD2. This CDR3 is CAWSVGGNYNEQFF. The CDR3 bases are TGTGCCTGGAGTGTCGGGGGGAACTACAATGAGCAGTTCTTC.